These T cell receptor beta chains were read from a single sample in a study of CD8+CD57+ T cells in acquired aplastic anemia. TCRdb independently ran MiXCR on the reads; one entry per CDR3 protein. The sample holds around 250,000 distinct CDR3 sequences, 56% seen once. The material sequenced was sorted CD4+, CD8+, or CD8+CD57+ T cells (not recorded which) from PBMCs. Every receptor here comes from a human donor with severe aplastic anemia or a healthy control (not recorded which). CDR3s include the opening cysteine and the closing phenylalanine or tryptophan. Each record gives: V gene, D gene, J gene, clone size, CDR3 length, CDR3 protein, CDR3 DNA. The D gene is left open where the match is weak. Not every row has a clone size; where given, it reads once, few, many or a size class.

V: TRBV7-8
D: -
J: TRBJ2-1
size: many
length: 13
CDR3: CASSSPATFEQFF
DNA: TGTGCCAGCAGCTCTCCGGCAACGTTTGAGCAGTTCTTC

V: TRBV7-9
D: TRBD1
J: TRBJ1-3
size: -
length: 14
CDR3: CASRTGSSGNTIYF
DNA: TGTGCTAGCAGGACAGGGAGCTCTGGAAACACCATATATTTT

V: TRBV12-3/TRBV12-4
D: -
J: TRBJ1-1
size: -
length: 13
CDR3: CASSLMRDTEAFF
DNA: TGTGCCAGCAGTTTAATGCGGGACACTGAAGCTTTCTTT

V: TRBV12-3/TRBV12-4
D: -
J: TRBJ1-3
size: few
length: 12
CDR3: CASSFHRFTIYF
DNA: TGTGCCAGCAGTTTTCATCGTTTCACCATATATTTT

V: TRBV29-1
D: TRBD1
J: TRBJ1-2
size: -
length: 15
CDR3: CSAYKQGKRLYGYTF
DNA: TGCAGCGCTTATAAACAGGGGAAGAGGCTCTATGGCTACACCTTC

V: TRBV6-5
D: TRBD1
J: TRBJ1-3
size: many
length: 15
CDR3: CASSFQGVSGNTIYF
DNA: TGTGCCAGCAGTTTCCAGGGGGTCTCTGGAAACACCATATATTTT

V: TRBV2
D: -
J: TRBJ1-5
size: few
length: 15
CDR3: CASSVRGLGNQPQHF
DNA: TGTGCCAGCAGTGTGCGGGGATTGGGCAATCAGCCCCAGCATTTT

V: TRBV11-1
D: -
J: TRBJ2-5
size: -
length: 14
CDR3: CASSLEQPGGTQYF
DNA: TGTGCCAGCAGCTTAGAACAACCCGGTGGGACCCAGTACTTC

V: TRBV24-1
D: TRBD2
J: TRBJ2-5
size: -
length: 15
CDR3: CATSDMSGGPETQYF
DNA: TGTGCCACCAGTGATATGAGCGGGGGGCCTGAGACCCAGTACTTC

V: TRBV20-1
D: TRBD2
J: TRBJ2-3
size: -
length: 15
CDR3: CSAGTLAGGIDTQYF
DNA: TGCAGTGCTGGAACCCTAGCGGGAGGAATAGATACGCAGTATTTT

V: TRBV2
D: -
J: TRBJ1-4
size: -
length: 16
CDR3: CASSEVLLGHIVKLFF
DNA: TGTGCCAGCAGTGAAGTGCTTCTGGGACACATTGTGAAACTGTTTTTT

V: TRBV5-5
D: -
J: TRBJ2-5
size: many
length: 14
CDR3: CASSPTRSRETQYF
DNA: TGTGCCAGCAGCCCGACTAGGTCCAGGGAGACCCAGTACTTC

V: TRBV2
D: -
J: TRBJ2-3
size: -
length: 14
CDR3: CASVGLLSTDTQYF
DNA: TGTGCCAGCGTCGGCCTTCTTAGCACAGATACGCAGTATTTT

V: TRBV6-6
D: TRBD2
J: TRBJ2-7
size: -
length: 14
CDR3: CASGASGRVWEQYF
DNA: TGTGCCAGCGGGGCTAGCGGGAGGGTGTGGGAGCAGTACTTC

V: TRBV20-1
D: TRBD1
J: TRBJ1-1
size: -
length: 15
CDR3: CSAIPGQALSLGAFF
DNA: TGCAGTGCTATACCGGGACAGGCCCTTTCGCTGGGAGCTTTCTTT

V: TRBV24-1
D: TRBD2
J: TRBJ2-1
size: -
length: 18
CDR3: CATSDSLVRGGSLNEQFF
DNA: TGTGCCACCAGTGATTCCTTGGTTCGGGGCGGGAGTTTGAATGAGCAGTTCTTC

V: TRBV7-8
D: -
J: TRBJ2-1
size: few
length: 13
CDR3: CASSLRASDEQFF
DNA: TGTGCCAGCAGCTTACGGGCCTCTGATGAGCAGTTCTTC

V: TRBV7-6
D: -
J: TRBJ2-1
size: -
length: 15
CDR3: CASSSSAGSYNEQFF
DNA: TGTGCCAGCAGCTCCTCGGCGGGGTCCTACAATGAGCAGTTCTTC

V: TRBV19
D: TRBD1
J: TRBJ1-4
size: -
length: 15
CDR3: CASSIGGGTAEKLFF
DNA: TGTGCCAGTAGTATAGGGGGGGGGACAGCTGAAAAACTGTTTTTT

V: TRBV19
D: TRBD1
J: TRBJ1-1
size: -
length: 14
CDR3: CASSIRQGETEAFF
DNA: TGTGCCAGTAGTATACGACAGGGGGAGACTGAAGCTTTCTTT

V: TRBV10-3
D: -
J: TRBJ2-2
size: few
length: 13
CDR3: CAIGTGDPGELFF
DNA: TGTGCCATCGGTACCGGGGATCCCGGGGAGCTGTTTTTT

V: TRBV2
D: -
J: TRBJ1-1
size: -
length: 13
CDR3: CASTVSEGSEAFF
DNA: TGTGCCAGCACTGTCTCCGAAGGCAGTGAAGCTTTCTTT

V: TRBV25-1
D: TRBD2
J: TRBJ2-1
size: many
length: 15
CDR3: CASRRTSGGRNEQFF
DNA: TGTGCCAGCAGAAGGACTAGCGGGGGGCGGAATGAGCAGTTCTTC

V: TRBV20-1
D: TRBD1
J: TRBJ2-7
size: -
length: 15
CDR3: CSARGRDSPIYEQYF
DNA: TGCAGTGCTAGAGGACGGGACAGCCCTATCTACGAGCAGTACTTC

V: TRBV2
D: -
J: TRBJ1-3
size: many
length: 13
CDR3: CASTYGAGNTIYF
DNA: TGTGCCAGCACATACGGGGCTGGAAACACCATATATTTT

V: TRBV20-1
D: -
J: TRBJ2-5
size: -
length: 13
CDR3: CSATYPDQETQYF
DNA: TGCAGTGCTACTTACCCCGACCAAGAGACCCAGTACTTC

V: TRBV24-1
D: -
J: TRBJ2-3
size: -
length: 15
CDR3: CATSPGTASTDTQYF
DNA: TGTGCCACCAGTCCGGGGACGGCGAGCACAGATACGCAGTATTTT

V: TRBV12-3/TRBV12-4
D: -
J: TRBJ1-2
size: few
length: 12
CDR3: CASRQGNYGYTF
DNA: TGTGCCAGCAGACAGGGTAACTATGGCTACACCTTC

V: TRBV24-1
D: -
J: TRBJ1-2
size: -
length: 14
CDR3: CAPYLVRTPYGYTF
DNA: TGTGCCCCGTACCTCGTGCGGACGCCCTATGGCTACACCTTC

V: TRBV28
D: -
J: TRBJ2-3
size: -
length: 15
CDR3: CASSLERLVTDTQYF
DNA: TGTGCCAGCAGTTTGGAGCGGTTGGTCACAGATACGCAGTATTTT

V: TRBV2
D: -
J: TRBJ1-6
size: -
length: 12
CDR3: CASRGQGSPLHF
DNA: TGTGCCAGCAGGGGCCAGGGCTCACCCCTCCACTTT

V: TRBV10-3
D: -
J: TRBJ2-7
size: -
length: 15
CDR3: CAISESNRGGYEQYF
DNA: TGTGCCATCAGTGAGTCGAACAGGGGGGGCTACGAGCAGTACTTC

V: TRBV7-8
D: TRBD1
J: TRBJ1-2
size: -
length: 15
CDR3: CASSLWVAGGDGYTF
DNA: TGTGCCAGCAGCTTATGGGTTGCAGGGGGCGATGGCTACACCTTC

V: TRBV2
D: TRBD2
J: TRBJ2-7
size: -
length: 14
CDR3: CASSERGLAVEQYF
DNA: TGTGCCAGCAGTGAACGGGGACTAGCTGTTGAGCAGTACTTC

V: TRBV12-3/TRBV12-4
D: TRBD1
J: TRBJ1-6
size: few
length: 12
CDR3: CASQGAGSPLHF
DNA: TGTGCCAGCCAGGGGGCCGGTTCACCCCTCCACTTT

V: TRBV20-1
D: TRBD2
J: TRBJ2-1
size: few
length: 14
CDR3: CSAVTSGRLNEQFF
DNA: TGCAGTGCTGTGACTAGCGGGAGGCTCAATGAGCAGTTCTTC

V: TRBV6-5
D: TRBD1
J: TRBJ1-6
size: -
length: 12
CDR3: CATTGNNSPLHF
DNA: TGTGCCACGACAGGGAATAATTCACCCCTCCACTTT

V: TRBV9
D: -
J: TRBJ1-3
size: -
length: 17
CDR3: CASTRGEGGSSGNTIYF
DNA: TGTGCCAGTACCCGAGGGGAAGGCGGGAGCTCTGGAAACACCATATATTTT

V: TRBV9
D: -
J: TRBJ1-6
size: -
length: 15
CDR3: CASSEGSAYNSPLHF
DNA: TGTGCCAGCAGCGAGGGTAGTGCCTATAATTCACCCCTCCACTTT

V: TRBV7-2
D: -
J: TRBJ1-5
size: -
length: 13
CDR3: CASTPKGIQPQHF
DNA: TGTGCCAGCACCCCGAAAGGGATTCAGCCCCAGCATTTT

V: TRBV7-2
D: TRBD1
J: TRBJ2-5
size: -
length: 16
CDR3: CASSFLTGRVRETQYF
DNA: TGTGCCAGCAGTTTCCTGACAGGGAGAGTTAGAGAGACCCAGTACTTC

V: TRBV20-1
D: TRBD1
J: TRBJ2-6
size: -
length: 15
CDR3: CSAGDRGSGANVLTF
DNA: TGCAGTGCCGGAGACAGGGGATCTGGGGCCAACGTCCTGACTTTC

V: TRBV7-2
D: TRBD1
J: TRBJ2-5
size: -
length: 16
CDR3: CASNPLGTGVRETQYF
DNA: TGTGCCAGCAATCCTCTTGGGACAGGGGTCCGGGAGACCCAGTACTTC

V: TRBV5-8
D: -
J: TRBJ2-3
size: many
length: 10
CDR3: CASSFNTQYF
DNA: TGTGCCAGCAGCTTTAATACGCAGTATTTT

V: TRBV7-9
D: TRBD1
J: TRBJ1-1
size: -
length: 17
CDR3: CASSSNDRGTTNTEAFF
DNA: TGTGCCAGCAGCTCAAACGACAGGGGGACGACGAACACTGAAGCTTTCTTT

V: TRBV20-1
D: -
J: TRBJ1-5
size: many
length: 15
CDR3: CSARGGGNSNQPQHF
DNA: TGCAGTGCTAGAGGGGGTGGGAATAGCAATCAGCCCCAGCATTTT

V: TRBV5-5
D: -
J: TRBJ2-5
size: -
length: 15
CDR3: CASSLFMAGQETQYF
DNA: TGTGCCAGCAGCTTGTTCATGGCAGGACAAGAGACCCAGTACTTC

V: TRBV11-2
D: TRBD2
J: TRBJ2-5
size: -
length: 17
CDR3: CASSLEGLVGEGETQYF
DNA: TGTGCCAGCAGCTTAGAGGGACTAGTGGGGGAAGGAGAGACCCAGTACTTC

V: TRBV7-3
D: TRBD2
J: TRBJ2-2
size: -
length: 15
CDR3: CASDRTSGGTGELFF
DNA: TGTGCCAGCGACCGTACTAGCGGGGGGACCGGGGAGCTGTTTTTT

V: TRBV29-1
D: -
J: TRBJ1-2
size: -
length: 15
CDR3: CSVPRTSGRRDGYTF
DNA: TGCAGCGTTCCAAGAACATCGGGACGGAGGGATGGCTACACCTTC

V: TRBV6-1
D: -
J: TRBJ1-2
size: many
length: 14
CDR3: CASSARDRGGGYTF
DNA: TGTGCCAGCAGTGCCAGAGATAGGGGGGGCGGCTACACCTTC

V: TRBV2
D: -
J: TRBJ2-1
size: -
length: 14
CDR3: CASSQGGYYNEQFF
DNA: TGCGCCAGCAGCCAAGGAGGTTACTACAATGAGCAGTTCTTC

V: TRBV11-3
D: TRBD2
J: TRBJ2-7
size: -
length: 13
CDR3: CASSPGGANEQYF
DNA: TGTGCCAGCAGCCCGGGGGGGGCTAACGAGCAGTACTTC

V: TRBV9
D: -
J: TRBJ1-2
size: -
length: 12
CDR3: CASSHGVYGYTF
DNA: TGTGCCAGCAGTCACGGGGTCTATGGCTACACCTTC

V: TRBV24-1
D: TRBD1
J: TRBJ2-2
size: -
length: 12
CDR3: CATGQGTGELFF
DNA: TGTGCCACTGGACAGGGGACCGGGGAGCTGTTTTTT